Listed here is a single T cell receptor (beta chain). Its antigen is as yet unknown. Profiling relied on immunoSEQ multiplex PCR, and the TCRdb table lists in-frame clones only, not all of them. The sample consists of 95,000 to 120,000 clones, approximately 90% of them appearing once. The data originate from a study of T cell responses to AZD1222 COVID-19 vaccine. Study-wide results and limits: Only a handful of AZD1222 recipients were seropositive at baseline. It should be noted that donors were predominantly white British and more often female, and clonal diversity was possibly underestimated. Repertoire sampling happened only post peak T cell response. Breadth and depth of Spike-specific TCRs rose after two AZD1222 doses.

There are 15 residues in the CDR3. The V gene's germline CDR1 is MNHNS and CDR2 SASEGT. Trimming removed 6 bases from V and 1 base from J, with 15 bases in between. This clonotype was sampled from an adult in good health. This chain joins TRBV6-1 and TRBJ1-1; D may be TRBD1 (5 bases). This specimen consisted of peripheral blood, obtained on day 0 of MenACWY control vaccination. The CDR3 sequence: CASSYRRDGNTEAFF. In nucleotides, the CDR3 is TGTGCCAGCAGCTATAGAAGGGACGGGAACACTGAAGCTTTCTTT.